This T cell receptor beta chain was profiled in a study of T cell changes during pregnancy in multiple sclerosis. Data came from immunoSEQ multiplex PCR; TCRdb stores just in-frame clones and leaves some out. The table includes tens of thousands of clones, around 90% detected once. The length of the CDR3 is 15 residues. Trimming removed 5 bases from V and 4 bases from J, with 17 bases in between. Germline V gene lookup returns CDR1 MNHEY and CDR2 SMNVEV (reference sequence). Sample: peripheral blood, taken after pregnancy. The genes are TRBV27 and TRBJ1-2; D may be TRBD1 (6 bases). The origin of this receptor is a female donor in good health, enrolled as a control in a pregnancy study. CDR3 bases: TGTGCCAGCAGTCCGACTGGGGGCCCCAGCTATGGCTACACCTTC. Protein product: CASSPTGGPSYGYTF.